This T cell receptor beta chain was captured in a study of blood T cell repertoires in COVID-19. Study-level information: Sites in the United States, Italy and Spain provided acute and convalescent COVID-19 samples. PBMCs, B-cell-depleted T cells, or T cells were the source of the cDNA or gDNA that made up the material.

Using immunoSEQ multiplex PCR, the repertoire was profiled, and TCRdb retains in-frame clones only, with some absent. The sample lists approximately 270,000 clones, 65% to 85% occurring once. The CDR3 is made up of 16 amino acids. Germline V gene sequence: CDR1 LGHNA, CDR2 YNFKEQ. The trim removed 1 base at V and 4 bases at J, leaving 9 bases unmatched. Recruited during active infection, patients (from Seattle) were subsequently followed longitudinally. The origin of this receptor is a person aged 65 to 85 with COVID-19, enrolled during active disease. This chain links TRBV4-2 with TRBJ1-2, with 7 positions matching TRBD1. The source material was peripheral blood. The CDR3, as DNA: TGTGCCAGCAGCCAAGTGCGCGACAGGGTAGGCTATGGCTACACCTTC. Translated: CASSQVRDRVGYGYTF.